These T cell receptor beta chains were read from a single sample in a study of cytomegalovirus exposure and HLA in healthy donors. Some clones are missing from TCRdb's copy, which holds only in-frame ones; the method was immunoSEQ multiplex PCR. The data contain 150,000 to 200,000 clones, about 80% of them seen just once; the ten biggest clones take up approximately 1.3%. The sample taken for sequencing was PBMCs. The receptors here all came from a man between 18 and 29 years old in good health and CMV-seronegative. The CDR3 runs from the conserved cysteine through the conserved F or W. The D gene is left open where the match is weak. Not all rows give a size; the values are once, few, many and, for expanded clones, a class.

v_call	j_call	d_call	clone_size	cdr3_aa	cdr3_nt
TRBV5-8	TRBJ1-4	NA	NA	CASSFKGGAEKLFF	TGTGCCAGCAGCTTTAAGGGAGGGGCTGAAAAACTGTTTTTT
TRBV19	TRBJ2-6	NA	NA	CASSTTGPSGANVLTF	TGTGCCAGTAGTACGACAGGACCTTCTGGGGCCAACGTCCTGACTTTC
TRBV19	TRBJ1-2	TRBD1	NA	CASWTGGSGGYTF	TGTGCCAGTTGGACAGGGGGCTCCGGTGGCTACACCTTC
TRBV6-1	TRBJ2-3	NA	NA	CASRHGAGSADTQYF	TGTGCCAGCCGTCATGGAGCGGGTTCTGCGGATACGCAGTATTTT
TRBV4-1	TRBJ2-7	NA	NA	CASSQGATYEQYF	TGCGCCAGCAGCCAAGGGGCAACCTACGAGCAGTACTTC
TRBV5-6	TRBJ2-3	NA	once	CASSWSDPTDTQYF	TGTGCCAGCAGCTGGTCAGATCCCACAGATACGCAGTATTTT
TRBV29-1	TRBJ2-7	TRBD2	NA	CSVGLAGAYEQYF	TGCAGCGTTGGTCTAGCGGGAGCCTACGAGCAGTACTTC
TRBV4-2	TRBJ2-3	TRBD2	once	CASSQGLAGGPGDTQYF	TGTGCCAGCAGCCAAGGACTAGCGGGAGGGCCGGGAGATACGCAGTATTTT
TRBV6-5	TRBJ2-1	NA	once	CASTDNEQFF	TGTGCCAGCACCGACAATGAGCAGTTCTTC
TRBV4-2	TRBJ2-2	NA	NA	CASSQWGVGLDTGELFF	TGTGCCAGCAGCCAATGGGGAGTAGGACTTGACACCGGGGAGCTGTTTTTT
TRBV27	TRBJ1-2	NA	NA	CASSPLGSYGYTF	TGTGCCAGCAGCCCACTGGGCAGCTATGGCTACACCTTC
TRBV2	TRBJ1-2	TRBD1	NA	CASSRTGVFDGYTF	TGTGCCAGCAGTCGGACAGGGGTATTTGATGGCTACACCTTC
TRBV6-5	TRBJ1-5	TRBD1	NA	CASSSNRGQPQHF	TGTGCCAGCAGTTCAAACAGGGGACAGCCCCAGCATTTT
TRBV30	TRBJ2-3	TRBD1	NA	CAWDRQGDEYF	TGTGCCTGGGATAGACAGGGGGATGAGTATTTT
TRBV20-1	TRBJ1-1	NA	NA	CSASSGDKAFF	TGCAGTGCTAGCTCCGGGGACAAAGCTTTCTTT
TRBV7-9	TRBJ1-2	NA	NA	CASSTDSYGYTF	TGTGCCAGCAGCACGGACTCCTATGGCTACACCTTC
TRBV11-2	TRBJ2-1	TRBD2	NA	CASSMQGLAGGLVLF	TGTGCCAGCAGCATGCAGGGACTAGCGGGGGGCCTAGTGCTCTTC
TRBV7-6	TRBJ2-7	NA	few	CASSLAGGRPYEQYF	TGTGCCAGCAGCTTAGCGGGGGGGCGCCCCTACGAGCAGTACTTC
TRBV7-2	TRBJ2-6	NA	NA	CASSPNPPAGANVLTF	TGTGCCAGCAGCCCTAACCCCCCCGCGGGGGCCAACGTCCTGACTTTC
TRBV27	TRBJ1-2	TRBD1	NA	CASREKWTGGDYGYTF	TGTGCCAGCAGGGAGAAGTGGACAGGGGGGGACTATGGCTACACCTTC
TRBV6-5	TRBJ2-5	NA	NA	CASNGRVQETQYF	TGTGCCAGCAACGGCCGGGTCCAAGAGACCCAGTACTTC
TRBV2	TRBJ1-5	TRBD1	NA	CASSEETGFNQPQHF	TGTGCCAGCAGTGAAGAGACAGGGTTCAATCAGCCCCAGCATTTT
TRBV4-3	TRBJ2-2	TRBD1	NA	CASSAGQGGTGELFF	TGCGCCAGCAGCGCAGGACAGGGTGGCACCGGGGAGCTGTTTTTT
TRBV19	TRBJ2-1	NA	few	CASSIPTQSSYNEQFF	TGTGCCAGTAGTATTCCTACACAGAGCTCCTACAATGAGCAGTTCTTC
TRBV6-5	TRBJ2-7	NA	NA	CASSYSGGGDEQYF	TGTGCCAGCAGTTACTCGGGTGGGGGCGACGAGCAGTACTTC
TRBV10-3	TRBJ1-1	TRBD1	NA	CAISESDQGAVEAFF	TGTGCCATCAGTGAGTCTGATCAGGGGGCTGTTGAAGCTTTCTTT
TRBV27	TRBJ1-1	NA	NA	CASSLSKPMNTEAFF	TGTGCCAGCAGTTTGTCTAAACCTATGAACACTGAAGCTTTCTTT
TRBV19	TRBJ2-2	TRBD1	NA	CASSIGTGGASGELFF	TGTGCCAGTAGTATAGGGACAGGGGGCGCCTCCGGGGAGCTGTTTTTT
TRBV18	TRBJ1-3	NA	NA	CASSPPQALMVQSGNTIYF	TGTGCCAGCTCACCACCCCAGGCTCTAATGGTTCAGTCTGGAAACACCATATATTTT
TRBV4-1	TRBJ1-4	NA	NA	CASSQDSAGWATNEKLFF	TGCGCCAGCAGCCAAGATTCCGCAGGGTGGGCCACTAATGAAAAACTGTTTTTT
TRBV6-6	TRBJ1-1	TRBD1	NA	CASKGQGINTEAFF	TGTGCCAGCAAAGGACAGGGAATCAACACTGAAGCTTTCTTT
TRBV6-1	TRBJ2-1	NA	NA	CASSEEDGGGDEQFF	TGTGCCAGCAGTGAAGAAGACGGAGGGGGGGATGAGCAGTTCTTC
TRBV9	TRBJ2-5	NA	few	CASSINQETQYF	TGTGCCAGCAGCATCAACCAAGAGACCCAGTACTTC
TRBV6-5	TRBJ1-2	TRBD1	NA	CATSGTGLNYGYTF	TGTGCCACCTCGGGGACAGGATTAAACTATGGCTACACCTTC
TRBV7-2	TRBJ2-1	NA	NA	CASSLVQVTYNEQFF	TGTGCCAGCAGCTTGGTGCAGGTAACCTACAATGAGCAGTTCTTC
TRBV9	TRBJ1-5	TRBD1	NA	CASSVEGTGVQPQHF	TGTGCCAGCAGCGTAGAGGGGACAGGGGTTCAGCCCCAGCATTTT
TRBV27	TRBJ2-3	NA	NA	CASSFGLPGDTQYF	TGTGCCAGCAGTTTTGGTCTCCCGGGGGATACGCAGTATTTT
TRBV9	TRBJ1-3	TRBD1	few	CASSAGQGTGNTIYF	TGTGCCAGCAGCGCGGGACAGGGAACTGGAAACACCATATATTTT
TRBV29-1	TRBJ1-2	TRBD1	few	CSVEEGTGAGYGYTF	TGCAGCGTTGAAGAGGGGACAGGGGCGGGCTATGGCTACACCTTC
TRBV9	TRBJ2-3	TRBD2	NA	CASSLRGDGTDTQYF	TGTGCCAGCAGCCTTCGGGGGGATGGCACAGATACGCAGTATTTT